This TCR beta chain was captured by sequencing in a study of T cell responses to AZD1222 COVID-19 vaccine. Study-wide background: Second-dose intervals near 4 or 12 weeks were combined.

Study-wide points: Possibly, clonal diversity was underestimated; donors were largely white British and included more females. Epitopes outside B.1.351 and B.1.1.7 mutated regions reportedly drew nearly half of spike TCRs. All repertoire sampling was performed exclusively after the peak T cell response.

TCRdb keeps only in-frame clones here, not all; method: immunoSEQ multiplex PCR. The sample records tens of thousands of clones, 90% being singletons. This clone showed up just a few times. Its antigen is still unknown. This specimen consisted of peripheral blood, obtained on day 0 of AZD1222 vaccination. This receptor was obtained from an adult in good health.

In DNA, the CDR3 is TGTGCCAGCAGCTTAAACGGGGACGTCGTGGGAGCTTTCTTT. Amino acid sequence: CASSLNGDVVGAFF. This chain uses TRBV11-2 with TRBJ1-1; D possibly corresponds to TRBD1 (5 bases). Between the trimmed V and J ends, which lost 2 bases and 10 bases, there was a span of 17 bases. Germline CDR1 SGHAT, CDR2 FQNNGV. This CDR3 region has 14 residues.